This T cell receptor beta chain comes out of a study of cytomegalovirus exposure and HLA in healthy donors. Study as a whole: Early on, a data release was issued that held approximately 78 million unique TCRs from HLA-typed donors.

With 0 bases removed from V and 4 bases from J, the gap between germline ends came to 10 bases. The CDR3 length is 14 residues. Germline CDR1 MNHNY, CDR2 SVGAGI (reference sequence). Vbeta (60) and Jbeta (13) primers were used in the PCR. Repertoires were generated with immunoSEQ multiplex PCR, while TCRdb's copy carries only in-frame clones and drops some. The sample contains some 150,000 clones, less than 80% of which appear only once. Sequencing used PBMCs. The chain is built from TRBV6-6 and TRBJ2-7; D gene uncertain. The source of this sequence is a man in his forties in good health and CMV-seronegative. The CDR3 region is CASSYSASQYEQYF. CDR3 DNA: TGTGCCAGCAGTTACTCGGCTTCCCAATACGAGCAGTACTTC.